A selection of T cell receptor beta chains follows, all from one sample in a study of cytomegalovirus exposure and HLA in healthy donors. Sequencing was performed with immunoSEQ multiplex PCR; in TCRdb, only in-frame clones are kept and a portion is missing. Among about 190,000 clones listed, about three quarters were seen once. Sequencing was carried out using PBMCs. These receptors came from a woman aged 25 to 45 in good health and CMV-seropositive. Each CDR3 is given with its conserved first and last residue. Each record gives: CDR3 protein, CDR3 DNA, clone size, J gene, D gene, V gene. A D gene is named only where the DNA matches it firmly. Only part of the rows carry a size: once, few, many, or a class if the clone is expanded.

CDR3: CASSLGQGASTDTQYF; DNA: TGCGCCAGCAGCTTGGGACAGGGGGCGAGCACAGATACGCAGTATTTT; size: .; J: TRBJ2-3; D: TRBD1; V: TRBV5-1
CDR3: CASSRIRAGANVLTF; DNA: TGTGCCAGCTCACGCATCAGGGCGGGGGCCAACGTCCTGACTTTC; size: .; J: TRBJ2-6; D: .; V: TRBV18
CDR3: CASSGGQAISGANVLTF; DNA: TGTGCCAGCTCAGGGGGACAGGCAATCTCTGGGGCCAACGTCCTGACTTTC; size: .; J: TRBJ2-6; D: TRBD1; V: TRBV18
CDR3: CASSLEWAGVTYNEQFF; DNA: TGTGCCAGCAGCCTCGAGTGGGCGGGAGTGACCTACAATGAGCAGTTCTTC; size: .; J: TRBJ2-1; D: TRBD2; V: TRBV11-2
CDR3: CASSEGRQGHEQYF; DNA: TGTGCCAGCAGTGAAGGTAGACAGGGACACGAGCAGTACTTC; size: few; J: TRBJ2-7; D: TRBD1; V: TRBV2
CDR3: CASSSQGGYNSPLHF; DNA: TGTGCCAGCAGCTCCCAGGGCGGCTATAATTCACCCCTCCACTTT; size: .; J: TRBJ1-6; D: .; V: TRBV7-2
CDR3: CASSVSPGFEKLFF; DNA: TGTGCCAGCAGCGTATCTCCAGGGTTTGAAAAACTGTTTTTT; size: .; J: TRBJ1-4; D: .; V: TRBV9
CDR3: CSSSLDEQEAFF; DNA: TGTTCCAGCAGCTTAGACGAACAGGAAGCTTTCTTT; size: .; J: TRBJ1-1; D: .; V: TRBV7-9
CDR3: CASSQTGTNEKLFF; DNA: TGCGCCAGCAGCCAAACAGGGACTAATGAAAAACTGTTTTTT; size: few; J: TRBJ1-4; D: .; V: TRBV4-1
CDR3: CASSRGGILNTGELFF; DNA: TGTGCCAGCAGCCGGGGGGGAATTTTGAACACCGGGGAGCTGTTTTTT; size: .; J: TRBJ2-2; D: TRBD2; V: TRBV5-5
CDR3: CASSLPPGGQPQHF; DNA: TGTGCCAGCAGTTTACCCCCCGGGGGTCAGCCCCAGCATTTT; size: .; J: TRBJ1-5; D: .; V: TRBV28
CDR3: CASSLYRQGSGYTF; DNA: TGTGCCAGCAGTTTATACAGACAGGGAAGTGGCTACACCTTC; size: .; J: TRBJ1-2; D: TRBD1; V: TRBV27
CDR3: CASSFRTSSQPDTQYF; DNA: TGTGCCAGCAGCTTCCGGACTAGTTCCCAGCCAGATACGCAGTATTTT; size: .; J: TRBJ2-3; D: TRBD2; V: TRBV7-9
CDR3: CASSQGTSGSGETQYF; DNA: TGTGCCAGCAGCCAAGGGACTAGCGGGAGTGGGGAGACCCAGTACTTC; size: .; J: TRBJ2-5; D: TRBD2; V: TRBV9
CDR3: CASSLKGLLGEQFF; DNA: TGCGCCAGCAGCCTCAAAGGACTGCTCGGGGAGCAGTTCTTC; size: .; J: TRBJ2-1; D: .; V: TRBV4-1
CDR3: CAWGGTIETQYF; DNA: TGTGCCTGGGGGGGGACTATAGAGACCCAGTACTTC; size: .; J: TRBJ2-5; D: TRBD2; V: TRBV30
CDR3: CASRTGGGNQPQHF; DNA: TGTGCCAGTAGAACAGGGGGAGGTAATCAGCCCCAGCATTTT; size: .; J: TRBJ1-5; D: TRBD1; V: TRBV19
CDR3: CASSLSGGTYNEQFF; DNA: TGTGCCAGCAGCCTCAGCGGGGGGACTTACAATGAGCAGTTCTTC; size: .; J: TRBJ2-1; D: TRBD2; V: TRBV9
CDR3: CASTIQGNTEAFF; DNA: TGTGCCAGCACCATACAGGGGAACACTGAAGCTTTCTTT; size: .; J: TRBJ1-1; D: .; V: TRBV7-3
CDR3: CASSQVVFEQYF; DNA: TGTGCCAGCAGCCAAGTAGTCTTCGAGCAGTACTTC; size: .; J: TRBJ2-7; D: .; V: TRBV14
CDR3: CASSQDPGLETQYF; DNA: TGTGCCAGCAGCCAAGACCCAGGGCTGGAGACCCAGTACTTC; size: .; J: TRBJ2-5; D: .; V: TRBV4-2
CDR3: CASSLGQGSYNEQFF; DNA: TGCGCCAGCAGCCTGGGACAGGGCTCCTACAATGAGCAGTTCTTC; size: few; J: TRBJ2-1; D: TRBD1; V: TRBV5-1
CDR3: CASCLTGPKDEQYF; DNA: TGTGCCAGCTGCCTGACAGGGCCTAAGGACGAGCAGTACTTC; size: .; J: TRBJ2-7; D: TRBD1; V: TRBV27
CDR3: CATSREILRNTQYF; DNA: TGTGCCACCAGCAGAGAGATCCTCAGAAATACGCAGTATTTT; size: .; J: TRBJ2-3; D: .; V: TRBV15
CDR3: CASSLGGGQGARSQYF; DNA: TGTGCCAGCAGCTTAGGCGGGGGACAGGGGGCGCGGTCCCAGTACTTC; size: few; J: TRBJ2-5; D: TRBD1; V: TRBV13
CDR3: CASSLDSYYNEQFF; DNA: TGCGCCAGCAGCCTCGACAGTTACTACAATGAGCAGTTCTTC; size: .; J: TRBJ2-1; D: .; V: TRBV5-1
CDR3: CSGSSTDTQYF; DNA: TGCAGTGGTTCAAGCACAGATACGCAGTATTTT; size: once; J: TRBJ2-3; D: .; V: TRBV20-1
CDR3: CASSYIAGASYNEQFF; DNA: TGTGCCAGCAGCTATATAGCGGGAGCCTCCTACAATGAGCAGTTCTTC; size: .; J: TRBJ2-1; D: TRBD2; V: TRBV11-1
CDR3: CASSQDFQTPAGGYTF; DNA: TGCGCCAGCAGCCAAGATTTCCAGACCCCGGCGGGTGGCTACACCTTC; size: .; J: TRBJ1-2; D: .; V: TRBV4-3
CDR3: CASSYTGNKKETQYF; DNA: TGTGCCAGCAGTTATACCGGGAACAAGAAAGAGACCCAGTACTTC; size: .; J: TRBJ2-5; D: .; V: TRBV6-5
CDR3: CASSQGGTVNTGELFF; DNA: TGCGCCAGCAGCCAAGGGGGGACAGTGAACACCGGGGAGCTGTTTTTT; size: .; J: TRBJ2-2; D: TRBD1; V: TRBV4-3
CDR3: CASSERGQGGYEQYF; DNA: TGTGCCAGCAGTGAAAGGGGACAGGGGGGCTACGAGCAGTACTTC; size: .; J: TRBJ2-7; D: TRBD1; V: TRBV6-1
CDR3: CASSQDGRTGPGNTIYF; DNA: TGCGCCAGCAGCCAAGACGGGCGGACAGGGCCTGGAAACACCATATATTTT; size: few; J: TRBJ1-3; D: TRBD1; V: TRBV4-1
CDR3: CASSDDRLYGYTF; DNA: TGTGCCAGCAGCGACGACAGGCTCTATGGCTACACCTTC; size: .; J: TRBJ1-2; D: .; V: TRBV11-2
CDR3: CAISQRGPDTQYF; DNA: TGTGCCATAAGTCAAAGGGGTCCAGATACGCAGTATTTT; size: .; J: TRBJ2-3; D: .; V: TRBV28
CDR3: CASSYLGGGGGYTF; DNA: TGTGCCAGCAGTTACCTCGGTGGGGGGGGAGGCTACACCTTC; size: .; J: TRBJ1-2; D: .; V: TRBV6-5
CDR3: CASSPFGTVNQPQHF; DNA: TGTGCCAGCTCACCATTCGGGACAGTCAATCAGCCCCAGCATTTT; size: .; J: TRBJ1-5; D: TRBD1; V: TRBV18
CDR3: CASSSSGGSYNEQFF; DNA: TGTGCCAGCAGCAGCAGCGGGGGCTCCTACAATGAGCAGTTCTTC; size: .; J: TRBJ2-1; D: TRBD2; V: TRBV5-4
CDR3: CASSTTSGKNIQYF; DNA: TGTGCCAGCAGCACTACTAGCGGGAAAAACATTCAGTACTTC; size: .; J: TRBJ2-4; D: TRBD2; V: TRBV2
CDR3: CASSLGGVDYGYTF; DNA: TGTGCCAGCAGCTTGGGGGGGGTTGACTATGGCTACACCTTC; size: .; J: TRBJ1-2; D: .; V: TRBV5-4